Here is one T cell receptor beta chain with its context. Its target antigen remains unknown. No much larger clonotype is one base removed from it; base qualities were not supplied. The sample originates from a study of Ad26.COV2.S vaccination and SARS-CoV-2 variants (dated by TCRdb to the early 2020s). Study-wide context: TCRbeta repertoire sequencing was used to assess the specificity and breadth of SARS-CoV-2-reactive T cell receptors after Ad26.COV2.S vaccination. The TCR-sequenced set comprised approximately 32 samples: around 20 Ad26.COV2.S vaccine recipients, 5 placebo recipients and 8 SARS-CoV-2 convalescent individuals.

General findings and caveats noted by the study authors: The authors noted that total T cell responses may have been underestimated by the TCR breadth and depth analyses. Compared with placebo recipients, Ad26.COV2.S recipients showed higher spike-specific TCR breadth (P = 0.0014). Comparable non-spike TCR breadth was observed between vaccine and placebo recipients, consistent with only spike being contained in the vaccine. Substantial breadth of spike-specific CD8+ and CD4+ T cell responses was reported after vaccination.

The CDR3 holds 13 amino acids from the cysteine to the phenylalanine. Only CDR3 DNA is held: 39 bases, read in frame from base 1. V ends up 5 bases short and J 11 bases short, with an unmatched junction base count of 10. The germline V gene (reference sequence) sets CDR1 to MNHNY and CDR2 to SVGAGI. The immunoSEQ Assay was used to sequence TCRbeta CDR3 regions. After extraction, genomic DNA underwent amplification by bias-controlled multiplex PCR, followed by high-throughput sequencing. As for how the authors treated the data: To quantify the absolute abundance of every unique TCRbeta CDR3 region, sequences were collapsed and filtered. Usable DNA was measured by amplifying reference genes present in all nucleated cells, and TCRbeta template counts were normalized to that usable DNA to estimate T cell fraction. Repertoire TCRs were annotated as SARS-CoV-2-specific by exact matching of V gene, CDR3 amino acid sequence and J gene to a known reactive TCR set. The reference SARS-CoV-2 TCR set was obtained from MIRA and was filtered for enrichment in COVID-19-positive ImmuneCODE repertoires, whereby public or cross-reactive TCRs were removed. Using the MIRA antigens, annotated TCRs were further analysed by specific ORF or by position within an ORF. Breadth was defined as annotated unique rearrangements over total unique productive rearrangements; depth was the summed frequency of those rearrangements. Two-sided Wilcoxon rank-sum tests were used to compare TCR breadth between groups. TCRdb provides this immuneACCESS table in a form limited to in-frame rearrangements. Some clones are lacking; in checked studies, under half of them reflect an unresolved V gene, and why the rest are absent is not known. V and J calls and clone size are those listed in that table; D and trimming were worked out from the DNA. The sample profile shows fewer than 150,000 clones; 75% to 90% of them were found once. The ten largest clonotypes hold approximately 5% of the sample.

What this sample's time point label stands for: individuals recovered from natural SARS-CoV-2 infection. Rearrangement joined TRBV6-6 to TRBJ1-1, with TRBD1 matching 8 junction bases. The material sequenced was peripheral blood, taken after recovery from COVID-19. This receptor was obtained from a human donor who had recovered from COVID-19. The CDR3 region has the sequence CASSGGTGPWAFF. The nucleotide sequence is TGTGCCAGCAGTGGCGGGACAGGCCCGTGGGCTTTCTTT.